The T cell receptor (beta chain) described here comes from a study of blood T cell repertoires in COVID-19. Turning to the study itself: The analysed material was cDNA or gDNA that came from T cells, B-cell-depleted T cells, or PBMCs.

The data were produced by immunoSEQ multiplex PCR, yet TCRdb's version contains in-frame clones alone and is incomplete. In the table there are about 100,000 clones, 70% to 90% of which are singletons. After removal of 8 bases from V and 5 bases from J, the junction contained 10 bases not matched to a gene. Germline V CDR1 and CDR2: SGHRS, YFSETQ. The CDR3 length is 15 residues. V usage is TRBV5-1 and J usage is TRBJ1-1; 12 bases fit TRBD1. The specimen was peripheral blood. The origin of this receptor is a human donor in a cohort sampled during active COVID-19. The CDR3 loop is CASFRDRGLLTEAFF. In nucleotides, the CDR3 is TGCGCCAGTTTCCGGGACAGGGGGCTGTTGACTGAAGCTTTCTTT. The full variable domain, completed using reference TRBV5-1 and TRBJ1-1, is KAGVTQTPRYLIKTRGQQVTLSCSPISGHRSVSWYQQTPGQGLQFLFEYFSETQRNKGNFPGRFSGRQFSNSRSEMNVSTLELGDSALYLCASFRDRGLLTEAFFGQGTRLTVV.